The sequence of this TCR beta chain was determined in a study of T-cell memory formation after mild COVID-19 (dated by TCRdb to 2020 to 2023). Concerning the study at large: TCR sequence clusters from the two donors were found to be largely donor specific. T-cell clones expanding and contracting after mild COVID-19 in a couple of donors were tracked by longitudinal TCRalpha and TCRbeta repertoire sequencing. Two young, previously healthy adult volunteers, one female and one male, were included in the cohort.

Ficoll-Paque density gradient centrifugation was the method used to isolate PBMCs. The listed sequencing device is Illumina NovaSeq 6000. cDNA libraries for TCRalpha and TCRbeta were prepared by 5'RACE using constant-segment primers, with sample barcodes and unique molecular identifiers added. Trizol reagent was used to extract RNA from every sample. Amplification of the libraries took two PCR steps, and the second step added a second sample barcode plus Illumina TruSeq adapters. Libraries were sequenced on an Illumina NovaSeq with 2 x 150 bp paired-end reads. The authors processed their data as follows. Reads were demultiplexed and collapsed into UMI-guided consensus sequences with migec v1.2.7. Using mixcr v2.1.11, UMI consensuses were aligned to TRA and TRB V and J templates and then assembled into clonotypes. Clonotypes were classified as expanded or contracted when called significant by both edgeR and NoisET, with noise models trained on biological replicates. For edgeR calls, the thresholds were a false discovery rate-adjusted p below 0.01 and a log2 fold-change of 1. As an exploratory analysis of dynamics, PCA with hierarchical clustering was applied to max-normalized trajectories of the 1000 most abundant clonotypes. The CD4 or CD8 phenotype of responding clones was assigned using the separately sequenced CD4+ and CD8+ repertoires. The public reads were reprocessed in TCRdb via fastp at Q25 and MiXCR, keeping in-frame beta chains. A single entry per CDR3 protein holds the most common genes and DNA from its merged rows. TCRdb assigned the V and J calls; the authors' analysis was not used. The sample includes 300,000 to 400,000 distinct CDR3 sequences, with roughly 15% observed a single time. Of the sample, approximately 20% falls within the top ten clones.

The study at large found these results: Contracting CD4+ clones were located mainly in the CM and EM memory subsets, whereas CD8+ clones were found to be enriched in EMRA. Some responding clones were detected in pre-infection memory, suggesting pre-existing cross-reactive memory T cells joined the SARS-CoV-2 response. Whether the second-wave clones peaking on day 37 were SARS-CoV-2 specific was not confirmed. Clones contracting from day 15 to 85 had balanced CD4/CD8 phenotypes, while a second wave expanding from day 15 to 37 was biased towards CD4+. The study included only two mild cases, and larger cohorts that include severe cases with pre-infection samples were judged to be necessary.

From the cysteine up to the phenylalanine, the CDR3 has a length of 15 residues. Only the CDR3 portion is preserved as DNA: 45 bases, with reading frame beginning at the first base. V is cut back by 2 bases and J by 8 bases, with 8 bases in the junction unmatched. CDR1 and CDR2, looked up from the germline V gene, are SGHDT and YYEEEE. In the case of this clonotype: It lacks a known antigen. It has no much larger one-base neighbor in the sample; base qualities were not kept.

Rearrangement joined TRBV5-6 to TRBJ2-1, with 9 bases aligning to TRBD1. This clonotype originated in a man between 18 and 35 years old who had mild COVID-19 (a few samples of this study predate the infection). The sample titles of this study are shuffled in the database, so cell type and time point are left out; the donor was told from shared clones. Sequences were obtained from PBMCs or a T cell subset sorted from them (not recorded which). Read as DNA, the sequence is TGTGCCAGCAGCTTATCGGGACAGGGTGGCTATGAGCAGTTCTTC. Its protein product is CASSLSGQGGYEQFF.